Listed below are T cell receptor beta chains from one sample, sequenced in a study of early stage breast cancer tumors. Method: immunoSEQ multiplex PCR; TCRdb's copy keeps in-frame clones and lacks some. Of 6,500 to 8,000 clones listed, 50% to 75% are singletons. The sequenced sample was normal breast tissue next to the tumor. These receptors all stem from a person between 50 and 60 years old with breast cancer. Both conserved end residues are part of each CDR3. D genes are given only for firm matches. Not every row has a clone size; where given, it reads once, few, many or a size class.

TRBV19	TRBD1	TRBJ2-7	NA	TGTGCCAGTAGTAGGGACAGGGGCTACGAGCAGTACTTC	CASSRDRGYEQYF
TRBV7-6	TRBD1	TRBJ2-1	few	TGTGCCAGCAGCCCCGGACAGGGGGCGAATGAGCAGTTCTTC	CASSPGQGANEQFF
TRBV5-1	TRBD2	TRBJ2-2	medium-sized	TGCGCCAGCAGCTTGGGCGGGGGAAGCGCCGGGGAGCTGTTTTTT	CASSLGGGSAGELFF
TRBV7-2	NA	TRBJ1-1	NA	TGTGCCAGCAGCGCAGACAGGAACACTGAAGCTTTCTTT	CASSADRNTEAFF
TRBV5-6	NA	TRBJ1-1	NA	TGTGCCAGCAGCTTGGCCCAGGGACCGGGTACCACTGAAGCTTTCTTT	CASSLAQGPGTTEAFF
TRBV7-3	NA	TRBJ2-5	NA	TGTGCCAGCAGCTTAGGTAGCGGAGAGACCCAGTACTTC	CASSLGSGETQYF
TRBV7-3	NA	TRBJ2-7	NA	TGTGCCAGCAGCTTCGGGATTTCCTACGAGCAGTACTTC	CASSFGISYEQYF
TRBV11-2	TRBD2	TRBJ2-3	NA	TGTGCCAGCAGCTTAGGGGGACTAGTATCAGATACGCAGTATTTT	CASSLGGLVSDTQYF
TRBV7-8	TRBD2	TRBJ2-2	NA	TGTGCCAGCAGCTTAAGGACTAGCGGAGCGAACACCGGGGAGCTGTTTTTT	CASSLRTSGANTGELFF
TRBV19	TRBD1	TRBJ2-2	NA	TGTGCCAGTAGCGGACAGGGGGCCTGGGAGCTGTTTTTT	CASSGQGAWELFF
TRBV28	TRBD1	TRBJ2-7	NA	TGTGCCAGCAGTGTTGGACAGGATGGCTACGAGCAGTACTTC	CASSVGQDGYEQYF
TRBV5-1	NA	TRBJ2-2	once	TGCGCCAGCAGCCCCCGGGCGGGCACCGGGGAGCTGTTTTTT	CASSPRAGTGELFF
TRBV4-3	NA	TRBJ1-2	medium-sized	TGCGCCAGCAGCCAAGCCCTCATGGCCCCGGGCTATGGCTACACCTTC	CASSQALMAPGYGYTF
TRBV5-1	NA	TRBJ1-2	few	TGCGCCAGCAGCTTGGGCACTACCTATGGCTACACCTTC	CASSLGTTYGYTF
TRBV30	NA	TRBJ1-6	NA	TGTGCCTGGAGTGTAAAGGGCCGCGCCACTGTTTCACCCCTCCACTTT	CAWSVKGRATVSPLHF
TRBV6-5	NA	TRBJ1-5	NA	TGTGCCAGCAGTAAAGGGACAATAGATCAGCCCCAGCATTTT	CASSKGTIDQPQHF
TRBV2	TRBD1	TRBJ1-5	NA	TGTGCCAGCAGTGCCGGGACAGGGCCCAGCAATCAGCCCCAGCATTTT	CASSAGTGPSNQPQHF
TRBV7-3	TRBD2	TRBJ2-7	once	TGTGCCAGCAGCTCGACCGCTAGCGGGAGAGGCGAGCAGTACTTC	CASSSTASGRGEQYF